The 5 T cell receptor beta chains in this list originate from one sample, sequenced in a study of shared T cell receptors in the human thymus. The table came from immunoSEQ multiplex PCR; TCRdb's copy has only in-frame clones and leaves some out. Here the sample spans about 710,000 clones, approximately 89% being singletons. The same data also contributed to another study, on human thymus T cells.

The source material was thymocytes. These TCRs come from a boy younger than two with a congenital heart defect.

V and J are TRBV4-3 and TRBJ1-1; no definite D call. V was pared by 0 bases and J by 1 base, with 9 bases between. Germline-derived CDR1 and CDR2 are LGHNA and YSLEER. The CDR3 runs to 15 residues. CDR3 bases: TGCGCCAGCAGCCAAGACCGGGGAACGAACACTGAAGCTTTCTTT. This sequence encodes CASSQDRGTNTEAFF.

This clone was detected once. The chain employs TRBV9 and TRBJ2-3; D not certain. The CDR3 covers 15 residues. V lost 0 bases to trimming and J lost 1 base, with 9 bases between them. CDR1 SGDLS and CDR2 YYNGEE come from the germline V gene. CDR3 residues: CASSVGGSGTDTQYF. The CDR3 coding sequence is TGTGCCAGCAGCGTAGGAGGTAGTGGCACAGATACGCAGTATTTT.

The rearrangement uses TRBV6-5 and TRBJ2-7; 7 nucleotides match TRBD1. After removal of 6 bases from V and 5 bases from J, the junction contained 4 bases not matched to a gene. Germline V gene sequence: CDR1 MNHEY, CDR2 SVGAGI. The CDR3 extends over 12 amino acids. CDR3 protein: CASSRDRDEQYF. CDR3 coding DNA: TGTGCCAGCAGCCGTGACAGGGACGAGCAGTACTTC.

The rearrangement links TRBV7-9 to TRBJ1-1, with TRBD1 matching 8 bases. Germline CDR1 is SEHNR and CDR2 is FQNEAQ (reference sequence). CDR3 length equals 14 residues. Trimming cost V 5 bases and J 1 base; bases outside gene matches: 3. The CDR3 region is CASSRTGRNTEAFF. CDR3 nucleotide sequence: TGTGCCAGCAGCCGGACAGGGCGGAACACTGAAGCTTTCTTT.

The genes are TRBV4-3 and TRBJ2-7; 9 bases match TRBD1. The V segment lost 0 bases and the J segment 1 base; nucleotides outside the gene matches: 10. CDR1 is LGHNA, CDR2 YSLEER, per germline. The CDR3 sequence is 18 residues long. This CDR3 is CASSQDVGGQGPSYEQYF. For the CDR3, the DNA is TGCGCCAGCAGCCAAGATGTAGGGGGACAGGGCCCATCCTACGAGCAGTACTTC.